This TCR beta chain was sequenced in a study of blood T cell repertoires in COVID-19. As processed by the authors: From reference gene primer amplification, estimates of nucleated cell counts were derived. Repertoires were generated with immunoSEQ multiplex PCR, while TCRdb's copy carries only in-frame clones and drops some. V and J calls and clone size follow that table, whereas D and trimming were derived from the DNA. The table lists about 220,000 clones, 75% to 90% of them singletons. This clone was recorded only once. The sample consisted of peripheral blood. The sequence derives from a human donor in a cohort sampled during active COVID-19.

DNA for the CDR3: TGTGCCAGCAGTTTGAGGGATACCGAAAAACTGTTTTTT. This sequence encodes CASSLRDTEKLFF. The gene calls are TRBV28 and TRBJ1-4; D is unresolved. Germline CDR1 MDHEN, CDR2 SYDVKM. Deletions cut 3 bases from V and 8 bases from J, with 10 bases between. This CDR3 spans 13 amino acids.